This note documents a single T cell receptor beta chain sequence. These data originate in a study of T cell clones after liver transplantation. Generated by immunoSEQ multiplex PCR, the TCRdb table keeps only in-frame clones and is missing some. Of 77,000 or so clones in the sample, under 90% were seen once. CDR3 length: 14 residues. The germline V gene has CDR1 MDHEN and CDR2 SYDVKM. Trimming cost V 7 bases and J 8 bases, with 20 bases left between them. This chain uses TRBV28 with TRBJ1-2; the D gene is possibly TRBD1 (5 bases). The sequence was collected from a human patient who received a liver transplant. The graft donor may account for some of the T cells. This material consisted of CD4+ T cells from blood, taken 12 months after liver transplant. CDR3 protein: CASILGPGRSGYTF. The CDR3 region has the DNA TGTGCCAGCATTCTGGGGCCGGGGCGAAGCGGCTACACCTTC.